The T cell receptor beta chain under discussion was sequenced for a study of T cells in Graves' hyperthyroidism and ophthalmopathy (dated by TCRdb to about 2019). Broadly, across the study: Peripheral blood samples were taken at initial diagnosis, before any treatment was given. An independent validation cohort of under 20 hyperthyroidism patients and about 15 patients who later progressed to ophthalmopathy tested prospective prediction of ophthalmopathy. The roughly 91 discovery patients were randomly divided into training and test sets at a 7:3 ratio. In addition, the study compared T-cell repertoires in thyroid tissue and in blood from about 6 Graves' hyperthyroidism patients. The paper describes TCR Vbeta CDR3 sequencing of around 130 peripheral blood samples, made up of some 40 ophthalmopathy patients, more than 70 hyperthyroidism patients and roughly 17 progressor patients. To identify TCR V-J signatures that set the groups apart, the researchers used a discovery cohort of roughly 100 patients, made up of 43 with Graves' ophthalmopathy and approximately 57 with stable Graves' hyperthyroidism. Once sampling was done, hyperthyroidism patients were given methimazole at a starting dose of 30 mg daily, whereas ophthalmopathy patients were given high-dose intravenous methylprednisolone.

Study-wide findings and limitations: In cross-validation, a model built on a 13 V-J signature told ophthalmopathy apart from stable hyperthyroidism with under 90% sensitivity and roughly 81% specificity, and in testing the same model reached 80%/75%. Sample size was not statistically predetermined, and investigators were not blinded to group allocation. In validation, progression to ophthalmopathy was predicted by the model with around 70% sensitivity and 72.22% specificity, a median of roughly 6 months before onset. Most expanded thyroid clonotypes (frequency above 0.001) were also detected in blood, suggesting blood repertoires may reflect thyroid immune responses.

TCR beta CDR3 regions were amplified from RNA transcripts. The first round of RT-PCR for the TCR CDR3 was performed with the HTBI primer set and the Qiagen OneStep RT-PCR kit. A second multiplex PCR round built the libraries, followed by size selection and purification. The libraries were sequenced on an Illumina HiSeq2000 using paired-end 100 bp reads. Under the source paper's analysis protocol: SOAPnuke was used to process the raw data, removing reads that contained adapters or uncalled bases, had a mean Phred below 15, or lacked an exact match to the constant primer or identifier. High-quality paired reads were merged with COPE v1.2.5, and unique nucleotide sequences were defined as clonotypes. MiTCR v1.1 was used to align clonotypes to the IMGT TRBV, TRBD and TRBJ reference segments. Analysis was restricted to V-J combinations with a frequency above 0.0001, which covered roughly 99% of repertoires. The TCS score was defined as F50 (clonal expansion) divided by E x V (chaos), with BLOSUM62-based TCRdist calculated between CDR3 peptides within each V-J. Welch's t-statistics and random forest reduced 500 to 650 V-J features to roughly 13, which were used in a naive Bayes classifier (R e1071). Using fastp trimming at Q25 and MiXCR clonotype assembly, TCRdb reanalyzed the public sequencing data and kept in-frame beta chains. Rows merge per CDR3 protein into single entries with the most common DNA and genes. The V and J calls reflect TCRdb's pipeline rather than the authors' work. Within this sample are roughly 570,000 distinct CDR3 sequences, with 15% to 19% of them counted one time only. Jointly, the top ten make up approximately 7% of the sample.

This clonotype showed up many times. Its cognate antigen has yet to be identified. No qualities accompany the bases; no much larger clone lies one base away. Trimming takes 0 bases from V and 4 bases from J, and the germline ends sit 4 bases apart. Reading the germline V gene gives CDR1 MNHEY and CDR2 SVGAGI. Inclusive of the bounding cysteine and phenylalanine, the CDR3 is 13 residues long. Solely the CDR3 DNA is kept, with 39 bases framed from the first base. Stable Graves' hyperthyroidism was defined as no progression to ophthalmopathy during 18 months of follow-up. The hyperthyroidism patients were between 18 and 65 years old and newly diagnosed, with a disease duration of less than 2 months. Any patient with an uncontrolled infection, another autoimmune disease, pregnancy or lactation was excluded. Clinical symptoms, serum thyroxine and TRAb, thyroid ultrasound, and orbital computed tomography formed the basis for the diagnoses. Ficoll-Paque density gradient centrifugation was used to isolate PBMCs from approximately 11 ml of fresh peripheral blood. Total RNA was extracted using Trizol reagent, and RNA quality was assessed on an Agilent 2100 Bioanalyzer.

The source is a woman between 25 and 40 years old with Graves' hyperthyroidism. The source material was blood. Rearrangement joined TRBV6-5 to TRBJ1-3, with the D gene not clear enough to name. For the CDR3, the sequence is CASSYSRGNTIYF. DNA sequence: TGTGCCAGCAGTTACTCGCGAGGAAACACCATATATTTT.